These 32 T cell receptor beta chains were all obtained from the same sample, sequenced in a study of T cell repertoires in cytomegalovirus infection. No antigen has been identified for these receptors. TCRdb called the reads again in MiXCR, with one record for every CDR3 protein. Here the sample spans around 430,000 distinct CDR3 sequences, about 44% being singletons. The specimen was cultured PBMCs, collected from culture after CMV antigen stimulation. The receptor set was obtained from a human donor in good health (CMV status not recorded). Some clones in this sample may be carry-over from other donors' samples.

V and J are TRBV15 and TRBJ2-3, with TRBD2 matching over 9 bases. CDR1 and CDR2 from the germline V gene are LNHNV and YYDKDF (reference sequence). Germline trimming cut 5 bases from V and 5 bases from J; bases unmatched to any gene: 5. This CDR3 is 14 amino acids long. The CDR3 loop reads CATSGLAGRDTQYF. The CDR3 DNA reads TGTGCCACCAGCGGCCTAGCGGGAAGAGATACGCAGTATTTT.

There are a few counts of this clonotype. The chain joins TRBV7-9 to TRBJ2-7; perhaps TRBD1 as D (6 bases). Trimming took 5 bases from V and 5 from J, leaving 7 bases between them. CDR3 length equals 11 residues. CDR1 is SEHNR, CDR2 FQNEAQ, per germline (reference sequence). The chain's CDR3 is CASSAGDEQYF. The DNA of the CDR3 is TGTGCCAGCAGCGCAGGGGACGAGCAGTACTTC.

This clonotype appeared a few times. V and J are TRBV7-2 and TRBJ2-6, with 9 bases lining up with TRBD1. In germline, CDR1 is SGHTA, CDR2 FQGNSA. Trimming removed 5 bases from V and 0 bases from J; junction bases left unmatched: 11. The CDR3 length is 19 residues. In nucleotides, the CDR3 is TGTGCCAGCAGCCGCCAATTCGGACAGGGGTTCTCTGGGGCCAACGTCCTGACTTTC. It specifies CASSRQFGQGFSGANVLTF.

Details on this clonotype: Mismatch with germline at one junction end may stem from a read error. The V gene is TRBV20-1, the J gene TRBJ2-3; 10 bases line up with TRBD1. This CDR3 is 15 amino acids long. Germline-derived CDR1 and CDR2 are DFQATT and SNEGSKA (reference sequence). CDR3 amino acids: CSARGQGGSTDTQYF. The CDR3 coding sequence is TGCAGTGCCAGAGGACAGGGGGGGAGTACAGATACGCAGTATTTT.

This clonotype showed up many times. The CDR3 sequence: CASSPRSAGTGELFF. CDR3 in DNA: TGTGCCAGCAGCCCCCGTTCTGCAGGCACCGGGGAGCTGTTTTTT. This chain uses TRBV7-2 with TRBJ2-2; D ambiguous. This CDR3 has 15 amino acids. Germline V gives CDR1 SGHTA, CDR2 FQGNSA. V was shortened by 5 bases and J by 4 bases, with 14 bases between the two germline ends.

The gene calls are TRBV27 and TRBJ2-2; either TRBD1 or TRBD2 may supply D (5 bases each). The ends were cut back, 5 bases at V and 5 bases at J, with 9 bases in the middle. The CDR3 spans 13 residues. Germline CDR1 reads MNHEY; CDR2 reads SMNVEV (reference sequence). Here the CDR3 DNA reads TGTGCCAGCAGTGGGGGAGCGACCGGGGAGCTGTTTTTT. It translates to CASSGGATGELFF.

The rearrangement uses TRBV7-2 and TRBJ1-1; no reliable D call. V was trimmed by 5 bases and J by 0 bases, leaving 10 bases between them. Germline CDR1 SGHTA, CDR2 FQGNSA. The CDR3 loop spans 14 amino acids. The CDR3 DNA reads TGTGCCAGCAGCGCGGACGGGTTGAACACTGAAGCTTTCTTT. Its translation: CASSADGLNTEAFF.

This clonotype was observed a few times. V usage is TRBV11-2 and J usage is TRBJ2-3; D unresolved. Germline V gene lookup returns CDR1 SGHAT and CDR2 FQNNGV. Trimming removed 2 bases at V and 6 bases at J, with 15 bases between. CDR3 length: 15 residues. The CDR3 bases are TGTGCCAGCAGCTTACGGCAACCCGGCATCGATACGCAGTATTTT. Translation: CASSLRQPGIDTQYF.

This chain joins TRBV7-2 and TRBJ2-5, with D perhaps assigned TRBD1 or TRBD2 (6 bases each). The germline V and J ends were trimmed by 1 base and 4 bases, with 13 bases remaining between them. The CDR3 loop spans 15 amino acids. Germline V gives CDR1 SGHTA, CDR2 FQGNSA. CDR3 sequence reads: CASSLDGGRGETQYF. The CDR3 nucleotides are TGTGCCAGCAGCTTAGATGGGGGGCGCGGAGAGACCCAGTACTTC. Drawing the rest from reference TRBV7-2 and TRBJ2-5, the complete variable domain is GAGVSQSPSNKVTEKGKDVELRCDPISGHTALYWYRQSLGQGLEFLIYFQGNSAPDKSGLPSDRFSAERTGGSVSTLTIQRTQQEDSAVYLCASSLDGGRGETQYFGPGTRLLVL.

This clonotype appeared a few times. This chain connects TRBV6-1 to TRBJ1-5; no reliable D call. The CDR3 contains 16 residues. Germline V lookup: CDR1 MNHNS, CDR2 SASEGT. V was clipped by 0 bases and J by 1 base, with 10 bases between them. In nucleotides, the CDR3 is TGTGCCAGCAGTGAAGCGCGAAGGGTAAGCAATCAGCCCCAGCATTTT. It is translated as CASSEARRVSNQPQHF.

This clonotype was observed a few times. The V call is TRBV7-2, the J call TRBJ1-1; perhaps TRBD1 as D (5 bases). The CDR3 has 14 residues. Germline V lookup: CDR1 SGHTA, CDR2 FQGNSA. Deletions cut 5 bases from V and 3 bases from J, with 13 bases between. The chain's CDR3 is CASSRRQGDTEAFF. CDR3 in DNA: TGTGCCAGCAGCCGGCGCCAGGGTGACACTGAAGCTTTCTTT.

This clonotype appeared a single time. This chain links TRBV7-8 with TRBJ1-5; a possible D gene is TRBD1 (6 bases). Germline loops: CDR1 SGHVS, CDR2 FQNEAQ. V lost 2 bases and J 0 bases, leaving 17 bases between the germline ends. The CDR3 length is 18 residues. The CDR3 sequence: CASSLLSWGPGSNQPQHF. CDR3 bases: TGTGCCAGCAGCTTACTTTCCTGGGGGCCCGGTAGCAATCAGCCCCAGCATTTT.

This clonotype was detected once. The V and J genes are TRBV5-1 and TRBJ1-6; D is possibly TRBD1 (6 bases). V was clipped by 5 bases and J by 7 bases, with 13 bases between them. The CDR3 has 14 amino acids. From germline, CDR1 is SGHRS and CDR2 YFSETQ. The CDR3 coding sequence is TGCGCCAGCAGGATAGGGGGTGGGAATTCACCCCTCCACTTT. Its translation is CASRIGGGNSPLHF.

This clonotype was seen only once. This chain links TRBV12-3 or TRBV12-4 with TRBJ2-2; D unresolved. This CDR3 has 14 residues. The V gene lost 5 bases and the J gene lost 3 bases, with 10 bases spanning the gap. CDR3 residues: CASSPQPDTGELFF. CDR3 sequence (DNA): TGTGCCAGCAGTCCCCAACCGGACACCGGGGAGCTGTTTTTT.

The genes are TRBV12-5 and TRBJ2-1, with 7 bases lining up with TRBD2. The CDR3 is 18 amino acids. In germline, CDR1 is LGHNT, CDR2 FRNRAP. J lost 5 bases, V lost 3 bases, and 16 bases had no gene match. The CDR3 coding sequence is TGTGCTAGTGGTTTCCTCTTAGCGGGTCTCACCTTACACAATGAGCAGTTCTTC. Amino acids: CASGFLLAGLTLHNEQFF. Full variable domain (rest looked up from reference TRBV12-5 and TRBJ2-1): DARVTQTPRHKVTEMGQEVTMRCQPILGHNTVFWYRQTMMQGLELLAYFRNRAPLDDSGMPKDRFSAEMPDATLATLKIQPSEPRDSAVYFCASGFLLAGLTLHNEQFFGPGTRLTVL.

This clonotype turned up a few times. This chain uses TRBV11-2 with TRBJ2-1; TRBD2 aligns across 11 bases. Per the germline V gene, CDR1 is SGHAT and CDR2 is FQNNGV. The CDR3 runs to 16 residues. Trimming took 5 bases from V and 8 from J; bases not matched to a gene: 11. CDR3 nucleotides: TGTGCCAGCAGCCCAACCCTAGCGGGAGGTGTCGATGAGCAGTTCTTC. Translation: CASSPTLAGGVDEQFF. Complete variable domain (other parts from reference TRBV11-2 and TRBJ2-1): EAGVAQSPRYKIIEKRQSVAFWCNPISGHATLYWYQQILGQGPKLLIQFQNNGVVDDSQLPKDRFSAERLKGVDSTLKIQPAKLEDSAVYLCASSPTLAGGVDEQFFGPGTRLTVL.

The rearrangement joins TRBV10-3 to TRBJ2-7; 8 positions agree with TRBD1. Per germline, CDR1 ENHRY and CDR2 SYGVKD. This CDR3 has 14 residues. The V and J ends lost 7 bases and 0 bases, in that order; junction bases with no gene match: 5. CDR3 in DNA: TGTGCCATCACCCCGGGACAGGACTCCTACGAGCAGTACTTC. Its protein is CAITPGQDSYEQYF.

V and J are TRBV7-2 and TRBJ2-7; D remains unclear. Trimming removed 5 bases at V and 1 base at J, with 12 bases between. This CDR3 spans 14 amino acids. CDR1 and CDR2 from the germline V gene are SGHTA and FQGNSA. Here the CDR3 reads CASSVQVTSYEQYF. The CDR3 DNA sequence: TGTGCCAGCAGCGTCCAGGTAACTTCCTACGAGCAGTACTTC.

J is TRBJ1-4 and V is TRBV2, with 11 bases identical to TRBD1. V lost 6 bases, J lost 11 bases, and 11 bases stayed unmatched. Germline V gene data show CDR1 as SNHLY and CDR2 as FYNNEI. This CDR3 contains 15 residues. DNA for the CDR3: TGTGCCAGCAGCGATCCCCGGACAGGGGGCGGGAAACTGTTTTTT. Translating gives CASSDPRTGGGKLFF.

This sequence joins TRBV7-8 and TRBJ2-1; 10 bases align to TRBD2. V lost 4 bases and J lost 8; bases outside the gene matches: 8. Germline CDR1 is SGHVS and CDR2 is FQNEAQ. CDR3 length equals 15 residues. CDR3 amino acids: CASSSPSGGADEQFF. The CDR3 nucleotides are TGTGCCAGCAGCTCGCCGAGCGGGGGGGCTGATGAGCAGTTCTTC.

The table lists this clonotype with a few counts. The V call is TRBV7-2, the J call TRBJ2-5; the match to TRBD2 covers 8 bases. The CDR3 runs 16 residues. Trimming removed 2 bases from V and 8 bases from J; junction bases left unmatched: 13. Germline CDR1 is SGHTA and CDR2 is FQGNSA. CDR3 residues: CASSLTRVLAAETQYF. The CDR3 nucleotides read TGTGCCAGCAGCTTAACAAGGGTACTAGCGGCTGAAACCCAGTACTTC.

This clonotype was recorded only once. The rearrangement joins TRBV6-8 to TRBJ2-1, with 8 bases identical to TRBD2. The CDR3 runs 14 residues. Losses at the gene ends were 7 bases for V and 0 bases for J; bases not matched to a gene: 2. CDR1 and CDR2 (germline): MNHGY, SAAAGT. DNA of the CDR3: TGTGCCAGCATTGGGACTAGCTCCTACAATGAGCAGTTCTTC. Residues: CASIGTSSYNEQFF.

V and J are TRBV2 and TRBJ2-2; unclear D gene. Germline lookup yields CDR1 SNHLY and CDR2 FYNNEI. Trimming removed 6 bases from V and 2 bases from J, with 10 bases in between. There are 14 residues in the CDR3. CDR3 sequence: CASRSQSNTGELFF. The CDR3 region has the DNA TGTGCCAGCAGATCACAGAGTAACACCGGGGAGCTGTTTTTT.

This chain links TRBV11-1 with TRBJ2-1, with D tentatively TRBD1 or TRBD2 (5 bases each). Deletions cut 6 bases from V and 6 bases from J, with 12 bases between. Germline V gene lookup returns CDR1 SGHAT and CDR2 FQDESV (reference sequence). This CDR3 spans 13 amino acids. The CDR3 sequence: CASRGPGSNEQFF. The CDR3 DNA sequence: TGTGCCAGCAGGGGACCCGGAAGCAATGAGCAGTTCTTC.

The V call is TRBV6-2 or TRBV6-3, the J call TRBJ2-1; D gene ambiguous. With 5 bases removed from V and 9 bases from J, the gap between germline ends came to 8 bases. Germline V gives CDR1 MNHEY, CDR2 SVGEGT. The CDR3 extends over 11 amino acids. The CDR3 nucleotides are TGTGCCAGCAGTAGGCGAGGTGAGCAGTTCTTC. As protein: CASSRRGEQFF.

DNA for the CDR3: TGTGCCAGCAGCTTAATTCCGGGACTCCATGGCTACACCTTC. It codes for CASSLIPGLHGYTF. This chain links TRBV7-2 with TRBJ1-2, with D maybe TRBD1 (5 bases). Trimming took off 2 bases at V and 6 bases at J, with 13 bases between the two ends. CDR1 and CDR2 (germline): SGHTA, FQGNSA. This CDR3 is 14 amino acids long. The full variable domain, in which reference TRBV7-2 and TRBJ1-2 provide the parts outside the CDR3, is GAGVSQSPSNKVTEKGKDVELRCDPISGHTALYWYRQSLGQGLEFLIYFQGNSAPDKSGLPSDRFSAERTGGSVSTLTIQRTQQEDSAVYLCASSLIPGLHGYTFGSGTRLTVV.

This clonotype has more than one count but fewer than ten. The chain recombines TRBV7-2 with TRBJ1-1; D call uncertain. V gave up 2 bases and J gave up 3 bases, with 7 bases separating them. The length of the CDR3 is 13 residues. Germline lookup yields CDR1 SGHTA and CDR2 FQGNSA. CDR3 sequence reads: CASSLQRDTEAFF. The CDR3 bases are TGTGCCAGCAGCTTACAAAGGGACACTGAAGCTTTCTTT.

The chain couples TRBV20-1 to TRBJ2-5; D may be TRBD1 (5 bases). The CDR3 is made up of 14 amino acids. Trimming removed 1 base at V and 2 bases at J, with 11 bases between. The germline gives CDR1 DFQATT, CDR2 SNEGSKA (reference sequence). CDR3 sequence (DNA): TGCAGTGCTAGAGTGGTAGGGGCTCAAGAGACCCAGTACTTC. It encodes CSARVVGAQETQYF.

This clonotype has just a few counts. Mismatch with germline at one junction end may stem from a read error. The rearrangement joins TRBV18 to TRBJ2-5; D is possibly TRBD2 (5 bases). This CDR3 is 15 amino acids long. From germline, CDR1 is KGHSH and CDR2 LQKENI. CDR3 DNA: TGTGCCAGCTCCCCGGCGGGCAGAAACCAAGGGACCCAGTACTTC. Amino acids: CASSPAGRNQGTQYF.

The rearrangement links TRBV12-3 or TRBV12-4 to TRBJ1-5; 8 bases are a match to TRBD1. V lost 2 bases to trimming and J lost 8 bases; unmatched junction nucleotides: 11. CDR3 length: 16 residues. CDR3 loop: CASSLRTGFALEPQHF. The CDR3 nucleotides are TGTGCCAGCAGTTTACGGACAGGGTTTGCACTGGAGCCCCAGCATTTT.

The J gene is TRBJ2-7, the V gene TRBV19; D uncertain. This CDR3 has 13 amino acids. V lost 5 bases and J 2 bases, leaving 10 bases between the germline ends. CDR1 and CDR2 (germline): LNHDA, SQIVND (reference sequence). CDR3 nucleotide sequence: TGTGCCAGTAGTCGCTCGCCCACCTACGAGCAGTACTTC. Amino acids: CASSRSPTYEQYF.

The sample holds many counts of this clonotype. The V call is TRBV7-9, the J call TRBJ2-4; 9 bases line up with TRBD1. The CDR3 is 15 amino acids. V lost 5 bases, J lost 8 bases, and 10 bases stayed unmatched. Germline V gives CDR1 SEHNR, CDR2 FQNEAQ (reference sequence). The CDR3 is CASSLRGTGNDIQYF. The CDR3 coding sequence is TGTGCCAGCAGCCTACGAGGGACAGGGAATGACATTCAGTACTTC.